The clone carrying this TCR beta chain was detected ten times or more. The length of the CDR3 is 14 residues. The junction had 6 bases not matched to a gene; V was cut back by 2 bases and J by 8 bases. The germline V gene encodes CDR1 SGHRS and CDR2 YFSETQ. Across 18 months, stable Graves' hyperthyroidism was marked by no progression to ophthalmopathy. Each diagnosis drew on symptoms, thyroxine, TRAb, thyroid ultrasound and orbital computed tomography findings. TCR beta CDR3 sequences were amplified from RNA transcripts. HTBI primers drove first-round RT-PCR of the TCR CDR3. TCRdb processed the multiplex PCR reads anew with MiXCR; each CDR3 protein has one entry. Of some 460,000 distinct CDR3 sequences listed, 15% to 18% are singletons. The data stem from a study of T cells in Graves' hyperthyroidism and ophthalmopathy.

The chain links TRBV5-1 to TRBJ1-3; 8 positions match TRBD1. This clonotype was obtained from a woman under 30 with Graves' hyperthyroidism. Material for sequencing was blood. CDR3 nucleotides: TGCGCCAGCAGCTTAGGGACAGGCCTCCACACCATATATTTT. Translation gives CASSLGTGLHTIYF.